The 5 T cell receptor beta chains below were found in one sample sequenced in a study of radiation and T cells in renal cell carcinoma. Sequencing was performed with immunoSEQ multiplex PCR; in TCRdb, only in-frame clones are kept and a portion is missing. The sample includes under 25,000 clones, 80% seen only once; the top ten take approximately 39%. Time point defined: baseline pretreatment blood. Treatment indicated: 15 Gy SBRT to primary tumor, nephrectomy 4 weeks later. The specimen comprised blood, sampled from a patient whose treatment included radiotherapy and nephrectomy. These receptors were taken from a man in his 60s with renal cell carcinoma.

The chain employs TRBV12-5 and TRBJ2-3; TRBD1 matches at 10 bases. J gave up 5 bases and V 6 bases, and 11 bases lay outside the gene matches. The CDR3 has 16 residues. CDR1 is LGHNT and CDR2 is FRNRAP in the germline V gene. The CDR3 sequence is CASGPDRGPFEDTQYF. The CDR3 DNA sequence: TGTGCTAGTGGCCCAGACAGGGGGCCATTCGAAGATACGCAGTATTTT.

This clone came up a few times. The chain links TRBV5-8 to TRBJ1-2; 7 bases are a match to TRBD1. V shed 4 bases and J 1 base; nucleotides not matched to a gene: 16. The length of the CDR3 is 18 residues. Looked up from germline, CDR1 is SGHTS and CDR2 is YDEGEE. The DNA of the CDR3 is TGTGCCAGCAGCATGGGGCCGGGACAGACTTTTATTAACTATGGCTACACCTTC. Residues: CASSMGPGQTFINYGYTF.

This clone was counted once. This sequence joins TRBV29-1 and TRBJ1-2; D remains ambiguous. V gave up 2 bases and J gave up 4 bases, with 8 bases separating them. Germline-derived CDR1 and CDR2 are SQVTM and ANQGSEA. There are 12 residues in the CDR3. The CDR3 DNA reads as TGCAGCGTTGAAATCGGCCTCTATGGCTACACCTTC. Amino acid sequence: CSVEIGLYGYTF. Using reference TRBV29-1 and TRBJ1-2 for the parts outside the CDR3, the full variable domain is SAVISQKPSRDICQRGTSLTIQCQVDSQVTMMFWYRQQPGQSLTLIATANQGSEATYESGFVIDKFPISRPNLTFSTLTVSNMSPEDSSIYLCSVEIGLYGYTFGSGTRLTVV.

The chain links TRBV6-6 to TRBJ1-2; maybe TRBD1 (5 bases). The CDR3 has 11 amino acids. Germline V lookup: CDR1 MNHNY, CDR2 SVGAGI (reference sequence). V dropped 6 bases and J dropped 10 bases, with 12 bases sitting between them. The CDR3 nucleotides are TGTGCCAGCAGCGCGGGGCAGCCCTACACCTTC. Amino acid sequence: CASSAGQPYTF.

This clone was recorded at least ten times. The V call is TRBV4-1, the J call TRBJ2-7, with 14 bases identical to TRBD2. The CDR3 has 16 amino acids. V trimming: 4 bases; J trimming: 2 bases; junction bases outside the gene matches: 4. The germline V gene has CDR1 MGHRA and CDR2 YSYEKL. The CDR3 region has the DNA TGCGCCAGCAGCCCACTGACTAGCGGGAGGGCCTACGAGCAGTACTTC. It yields the protein CASSPLTSGRAYEQYF.